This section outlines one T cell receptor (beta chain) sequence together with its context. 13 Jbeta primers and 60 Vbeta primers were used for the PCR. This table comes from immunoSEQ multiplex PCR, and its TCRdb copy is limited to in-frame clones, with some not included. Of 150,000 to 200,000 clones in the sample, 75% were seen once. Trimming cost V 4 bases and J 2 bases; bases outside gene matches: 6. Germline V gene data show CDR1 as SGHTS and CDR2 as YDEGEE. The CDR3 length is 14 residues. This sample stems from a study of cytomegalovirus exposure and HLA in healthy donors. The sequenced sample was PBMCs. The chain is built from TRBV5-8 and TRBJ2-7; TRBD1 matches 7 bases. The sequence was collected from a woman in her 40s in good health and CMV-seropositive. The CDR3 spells CASSTYRGTYEQYF. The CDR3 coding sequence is TGTGCCAGCAGCACCTACAGGGGAACCTACGAGCAGTACTTC.